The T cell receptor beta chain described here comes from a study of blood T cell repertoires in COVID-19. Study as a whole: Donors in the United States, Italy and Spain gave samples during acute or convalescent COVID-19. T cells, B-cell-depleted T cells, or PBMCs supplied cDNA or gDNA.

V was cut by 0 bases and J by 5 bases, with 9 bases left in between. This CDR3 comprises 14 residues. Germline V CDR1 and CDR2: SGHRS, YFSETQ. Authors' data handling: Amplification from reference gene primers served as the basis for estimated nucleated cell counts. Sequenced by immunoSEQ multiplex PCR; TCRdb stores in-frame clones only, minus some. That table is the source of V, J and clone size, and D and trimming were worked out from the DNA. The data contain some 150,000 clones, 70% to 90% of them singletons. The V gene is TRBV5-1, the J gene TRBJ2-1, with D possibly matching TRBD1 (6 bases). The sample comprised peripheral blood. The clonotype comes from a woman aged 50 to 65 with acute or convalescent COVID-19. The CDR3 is CASSLGTANNEQFF. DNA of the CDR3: TGCGCCAGCAGCTTGGGGACAGCGAACAATGAGCAGTTCTTC.